This TCR beta chain was sequenced for a study of response to subunit inactivated influenza vaccine. TCRdb reprocessed the RT-PCR reads via MiXCR and lists one record per CDR3 protein. The sample lists 500,000 or so distinct CDR3 sequences, 16% occurring once. Points on this clonotype: Its matching antigen is unknown.

Study conclusions and caveats: Every seasonal influenza vaccination brings in few new T cells, the authors suggested.

The CDR3 has 15 amino acids. CDR1 LGHNA and CDR2 YSLEER come from the germline V gene. V shed 4 bases, J shed 8 bases, and the junction held 11 bases outside the gene matches. The sample here was CD4+ T cells sorted from PBMCs, taken roughly 24 months after vaccination. The gene calls are TRBV4-3 and TRBJ1-2; 9 bases match TRBD1. The TCR comes from a man between 45 and 75 years old who received an inactivated influenza vaccine. This CDR3 is CASSPKGDREVGYTF. For the CDR3, the DNA is TGCGCCAGCAGCCCCAAAGGGGACAGGGAAGTCGGCTACACCTTC.